The 25 T cell receptor beta chains in this list originate from one sample, sequenced in a study of blood T cells in healthy people across ages. The use of a sample-barcoded 5' primer and a J-beta primer mix characterized a second PCR of roughly 7 to 11 cycles. TCRdb reprocessed the 5' RACE reads via MiXCR and lists one record per CDR3 protein. The table lists around 990,000 distinct CDR3 sequences, approximately 26% of them singletons. A further study also used this sample, focusing on T cells of mothers and their children.

Input material: blood. These receptors were taken from a girl aged 2-9 years in good health.

This chain joins TRBV5-1 and TRBJ2-5; 13 bases align to TRBD2. The J call is in doubt because the DNA end fits TRBJ2-1 better. This CDR3 is built from 15 residues. CDR1 SGHRS and CDR2 YFSETQ come from the germline V gene. The CDR3 sequence is CASSVTSGGSGEQFF. The CDR3, as DNA: TGCGCCAGCAGCGTGACTAGCGGGGGGAGCGGTGAGCAGTTCTTC.

This clonotype showed up just a few times. The chain has TRBV20-1 and TRBJ1-1; 9 bases are shared with TRBD1. V lost 6 bases, J lost 5 bases, and 7 bases stayed unmatched. The CDR3 has 13 amino acids. Germline CDR1 DFQATT, CDR2 SNEGSKA (reference sequence). The CDR3 reads CSATTGGWTEAFF. CDR3 nucleotide sequence: TGCAGTGCGACAACAGGGGGCTGGACTGAAGCTTTCTTT.

This clonotype was counted between two and nine times. A much larger clone is a single base away; this may be a read error. The DNA is omitted, as the CDR3 cannot be located on it reliably, and the CDR3 follows TCRdb's listing. The chain links TRBV12-3 or TRBV12-4 to TRBJ1-3. The CDR3 spans 13 residues, counting both ends. The CDR3 sequence is CANRVGNGNTIHF.

About this clonotype: One junction end disagrees with the germline gene, perhaps due to a read error. The chain is built from TRBV3-1 and TRBJ2-6, with D hard to call. Per the germline V gene, CDR1 is LGHDT and CDR2 is YNNKEL (reference sequence). The CDR3 is 18 amino acids. CDR3 coding DNA: TGTGCTAGCAGCCAAGAGTACGGAAGAGACTCTGGGGCCAACGTCCTGACTTTC. Its translation: CASSQEYGRDSGANVLTF.

CDR3 nucleotide sequence: TGTGCCAGCAGCCACCCGGACAGGATGAGGGCCTACACCTTC. Encoded protein: CASSHPDRMRAYTF. The chain has TRBV5-6 and TRBJ1-2; TRBD1 matches at 7 bases. CDR1 and CDR2 from the germline V gene are SGHDT and YYEEEE. CDR3 size: 14 residues. The junction had 13 bases not matched to a gene; V was cut back by 4 bases and J by 10 bases. The full variable domain, rest sourced from reference TRBV5-6 and TRBJ1-2, is DAGVTQSPTHLIKTRGQQVTLRCSPKSGHDTVSWYQQALGQGPQFIFQYYEEEERQRGNFPDRFSGHQFPNYSSELNVNALLLGDSALYLCASSHPDRMRAYTFGSGTRLTVV.

This clonotype showed up just a few times. V gene TRBV6-6 combines with J gene TRBJ2-5, with D possibly matching TRBD1 (6 bases). The CDR3 runs to 14 residues. The V gene's germline CDR1 is MNHNY and CDR2 SVGAGI (reference sequence). The V and J ends lost 4 bases and 4 bases respectively, with 13 bases between them. CDR3: CASSLDWGRETQYF. DNA of the CDR3: TGTGCCAGCAGTTTGGATTGGGGGCGAGAGACCCAGTACTTC.

This clonotype has a handful of counts. The chain has TRBV18 and TRBJ2-5, with 10 positions matching TRBD1. Trimming at V came to 2 bases and at J to 2 bases, leaving 8 bases not matched to a gene. The CDR3 is made up of 17 amino acids. CDR1 is KGHSH and CDR2 is LQKENI in the germline V gene. The chain's CDR3 is CASSPIWGTGAQETQYF. Written as DNA, the CDR3 is TGTGCCAGCTCACCAATCTGGGGGACAGGGGCACAAGAGACCCAGTACTTC.

This clonotype has just a few counts. V gene TRBV9 combines with J gene TRBJ2-1; a possible D gene is TRBD2 (6 bases). The CDR3 has 16 residues. The V end lost 0 bases, the J end lost 4 bases, and 14 bases lay between the germline ends. Germline CDR1 SGDLS, CDR2 YYNGEE. In DNA form, the CDR3 reads TGTGCCAGCAGCGTAGCTACAGCGGGTTTTTACAATGAGCAGTTCTTC. Its protein product is CASSVATAGFYNEQFF.

The chain employs TRBV29-1 and TRBJ2-6; tentative D call: TRBD1 (6 bases). The V gene's germline CDR1 is SQVTM and CDR2 ANQGSEA. The CDR3 length is 14 residues. Trimming shortened V by 2 bases and J by 3 bases, and 8 bases separated the two germline ends. The CDR3 region is CSVEKGVGANVLTF. For the CDR3, the DNA is TGCAGCGTTGAAAAGGGGGTTGGGGCCAACGTCCTGACTTTC. The full variable domain, with the rest looked up from reference TRBV29-1 and TRBJ2-6, is SAVISQKPSRDICQRGTSLTIQCQVDSQVTMMFWYRQQPGQSLTLIATANQGSEATYESGFVIDKFPISRPNLTFSTLTVSNMSPEDSSIYLCSVEKGVGANVLTFGAGSRLTVL.

This clonotype was detected a few times. This chain connects TRBV29-1 to TRBJ2-1, with D maybe TRBD2 (6 bases). This CDR3 region has 13 residues. The germline gives CDR1 SQVTM, CDR2 ANQGSEA. With 4 bases removed from V and 8 bases from J, the gap between germline ends came to 15 bases. CDR3 bases: TGCAGCGTTGGGGACCGGGGGTTCTATGAGCAGTTCTTC. It translates to CSVGDRGFYEQFF.

This sequence joins TRBV15 and TRBJ2-2; a possible D gene is TRBD2 (6 bases). CDR3 length equals 17 residues. Trimming pared 0 bases from V and 5 bases from J, leaving 16 bases between. Germline CDR1 and CDR2: LNHNV and YYDKDF (reference sequence). The DNA of the CDR3 is TGTGCCACCAGCAGAGATCCGGAGGGTTTAAGGACCGGGGAGCTGTTTTTT. Amino acids: CATSRDPEGLRTGELFF.

This sequence joins TRBV27 and TRBJ2-5, with D possibly matching TRBD2 (6 bases). From germline, CDR1 is MNHEY and CDR2 SMNVEV (reference sequence). V was trimmed by 6 bases and J by 5 bases, leaving 16 bases between them. This CDR3 is 14 amino acids long. The CDR3 region is CASRPQAGSETQYF. CDR3 sequence (DNA): TGTGCCAGCAGGCCCCAAGCGGGTTCGGAGACCCAGTACTTC.

In this sample, this clonotype turned up a few times. The CDR3 DNA sequence: TGTGCCATCAGTGAGAGAGGACAGGGGTTTGAGGAGCAGTACTTC. Translation: CAISERGQGFEEQYF. The V gene is TRBV10-3, the J gene TRBJ2-7; 9 bases fit TRBD1. The CDR3 is 15 amino acids. Germline values: CDR1 ENHRY, CDR2 SYGVKD. The V gene end was trimmed by 2 bases and the J gene end by 7 bases; junction bases not matched to a gene: 9.

This clonotype appeared a few times. The chain combines TRBV5-1 with TRBJ2-5; the D gene could be TRBD1 or TRBD2 (5 bases each). V was shortened by 4 bases and J by 7 bases, with 14 bases between the two germline ends. Germline assignment: CDR1 SGHRS and CDR2 YFSETQ. This CDR3 region has 13 residues. The CDR3 is CASSTPGPGTQYF. The CDR3 DNA sequence: TGCGCCAGCAGCACCCCGGGGCCTGGGACCCAGTACTTC.

The V gene is TRBV9, the J gene TRBJ2-7, with D tentatively TRBD2 (5 bases). The length of the CDR3 is 12 residues. Germline lookup yields CDR1 SGDLS and CDR2 YYNGEE. The V end was cut by 3 bases, the J end by 6 bases, with 10 bases between. The CDR3 loop reads CASSGLGSEQYF. The CDR3 coding sequence is TGTGCCAGCAGCGGGTTAGGGAGCGAGCAGTACTTC. Looking up the rest from reference TRBV9 and TRBJ2-7 gives the full variable domain: DSGVTQTPKHLITATGQRVTLRCSPRSGDLSVYWYQQSLDQGLQFLIQYYNGEERAKGNILERFSAQQFPDLHSELNLSSLELGDSALYFCASSGLGSEQYFGPGTRLTVT.

The rearrangement joins TRBV7-8 to TRBJ2-5, with 10 bases aligning to TRBD2. The J call could be wrong; TRBJ2-1 is a better fit for the DNA end. The CDR3 spans 16 residues. Germline values: CDR1 SGHVS, CDR2 FQNEAQ. CDR3 amino acids: CASSLIFSGRYNEQFF. In nucleotides, the CDR3 is TGTGCCAGCAGCTTAATCTTTAGCGGGAGGTACAATGAGCAGTTCTTC.

The V and J genes are TRBV6-2 or TRBV6-3 and TRBJ1-5; D call uncertain. The ends were cut back, 5 bases at V and 5 bases at J, with 7 bases in the middle. Germline loops: CDR1 MNHEY, CDR2 SVGEGT. CDR3 length: 12 residues. The CDR3 DNA sequence: TGTGCCAGCAGTGACGGGGATCAGCCCCAGCATTTT. Amino acid sequence: CASSDGDQPQHF.

This chain links TRBV28 with TRBJ2-6, with 10 bases matching TRBD1. Trimming took 3 bases from V and 0 from J; bases not matched to a gene: 17. This CDR3 region has 22 residues. From germline, CDR1 is MDHEN and CDR2 SYDVKM. CDR3 loop: CASSFPLSGSGQGISGANVLTF. The DNA for the CDR3 is TGTGCCAGCAGTTTTCCCTTGTCGGGGTCGGGACAGGGGATCTCTGGGGCCAACGTCCTGACTTTC.

This clonotype was seen a handful of times. This chain joins TRBV7-2 and TRBJ1-2; a possible D gene is TRBD1 (5 bases). V was shortened by 3 bases and J by 4 bases, with 12 bases between the two germline ends. CDR3 size: 14 residues. The germline gives CDR1 SGHTA, CDR2 FQGNSA. As DNA, the CDR3 is TGTGCCAGCAGCTTGTCGGGACGGATCTATGGCTACACCTTC. Its translation is CASSLSGRIYGYTF.

The V call is TRBV6-1, the J call TRBJ1-1; D gene uncertain. The ends were cut back, 11 bases at V and 6 bases at J, with 10 bases in the middle. CDR1 is MNHNS and CDR2 is SASEGT in the germline V gene. This CDR3 contains 10 residues. The CDR3 nucleotides are TGTGCCTCCCGGACCTCTGAAGCTTTCTTT. Translation: CASRTSEAFF.

This clonotype was seen a few times. This sequence joins TRBV3-1 and TRBJ1-2; perhaps TRBD1 as D (5 bases). The CDR3 is 14 amino acids. CDR1 and CDR2 from the germline V gene are LGHDT and YNNKEL (reference sequence). Trimming removed 4 bases at V and 0 bases at J, with 9 bases between. Here the CDR3 reads CASSRGDSNYGYTF. The DNA for the CDR3 is TGTGCCAGCAGCCGGGGGGATTCTAACTATGGCTACACCTTC.

This clonotype was seen only a few times. A junction boundary mismatches the germline segment, possibly from a read error. This chain uses TRBV9 with TRBJ2-3; D gene unclear. The length of the CDR3 is 13 residues. Germline CDR1 SGDLS, CDR2 YYNGEE. The CDR3 here is CASSVASIDTQYF. DNA for the CDR3: TGTGCCAGCAGCGTAGCAAGCATAGATACGCAGTATTTT. The variable domain in full, with the rest retrieved from reference TRBV9 and TRBJ2-3, is DSGVTQTPKHLITATGQRVTLRCSPRSGDLSVYWYQQSLDQGLQFLIQYYNGEERAKGNILERFSAQQFPDLHSELNLSSLELGDSALYFCASSVASIDTQYFGPGTRLTVL.

The chain uses TRBV28 and TRBJ2-1; D might be TRBD2 (6 bases). The CDR3 is 13 amino acids. V was cut by 7 bases and J by 3 bases, with 10 bases left in between. Germline CDR1 is MDHEN and CDR2 is SYDVKM. The CDR3 DNA reads as TGTGCCAGCACGGGGGACCACTACAATGAGCAGTTCTTC. It translates to CASTGDHYNEQFF.

This clonotype occurred a few times. The J gene is TRBJ2-1, the V gene TRBV3-1; 9 nucleotides line up with TRBD2. The germline gives CDR1 LGHDT, CDR2 YNNKEL (reference sequence). The J segment lost 15 bases and the V segment lost 2 bases, leaving 8 bases of the junction unmatched. This CDR3 is built from 13 residues. The CDR3 region is CASSQSGGGAWFF. CDR3 coding DNA: TGTGCCAGCAGCCAATCGGGCGGGGGGGCCTGGTTCTTC.

This chain links TRBV4-2 with TRBJ2-6, with D unresolved. The CDR3 totals 18 residues. The germline V and J ends were trimmed by 1 base and 1 base, with 14 bases remaining between them. Germline V lookup: CDR1 LGHNA, CDR2 YNFKEQ. CDR3 DNA sequence: TGTGCCAGCAGCCAAGTCGGGTCTCCTGCGTCTGGGGCCAACGTCCTGACTTTC. It translates to CASSQVGSPASGANVLTF.